A single sample gave rise to the 3 T cell receptor beta chains below, sequenced in a study of blood T cell dynamics during melanoma immunotherapy. Clones were read by immunoSEQ multiplex PCR, and TCRdb kept only the in-frame ones, dropping some. The data contain approximately 29,000 clones, roughly 88% of them singletons. Time point noted: week 3, after first cycle of checkpoint inhibitor. The sequencing here drew on blood, taken from a patient treated with checkpoint blockade. The receptors derive from a human donor with melanoma.

The genes are TRBV6-5 and TRBJ2-7, with D unclear. The length of the CDR3 is 13 residues. Trimming took 0 bases from V and 4 from J, leaving 7 bases between them. Germline CDR1 reads MNHEY; CDR2 reads SVGAGI. Here the CDR3 reads CASSYSTSYEQYF. The CDR3 nucleotides are TGTGCCAGCAGTTACTCGACATCATACGAGCAGTACTTC.

This clone appeared a few times. This chain uses TRBV7-9 with TRBJ1-1, with D possibly TRBD1 on 6 matching bases. The germline CDR1 and CDR2 sequences are SEHNR and FQNEAQ (reference sequence). Trimming took 2 bases from V and 6 from J, leaving 16 bases between them. This CDR3 comprises 15 residues. The CDR3 bases are TGTGCCAGCAGCTTAAAGGGGGAGGGAGGCCCTGAAGCTTTCTTT. Protein sequence: CASSLKGEGGPEAFF.

This clone is a singleton in its sample. The CDR3 coding sequence is TGTGCCAGCAGTTTATCAGCAGGGACAGATACGCAGTATTTT. Amino acids: CASSLSAGTDTQYF. V gene TRBV27 combines with J gene TRBJ2-3, with D possibly TRBD1 on 5 matching bases. Germline CDR1 MNHEY, CDR2 SMNVEV (reference sequence). Trimming took off 0 bases at V and 3 bases at J, with 7 bases between the two ends. The CDR3 extends over 14 amino acids.